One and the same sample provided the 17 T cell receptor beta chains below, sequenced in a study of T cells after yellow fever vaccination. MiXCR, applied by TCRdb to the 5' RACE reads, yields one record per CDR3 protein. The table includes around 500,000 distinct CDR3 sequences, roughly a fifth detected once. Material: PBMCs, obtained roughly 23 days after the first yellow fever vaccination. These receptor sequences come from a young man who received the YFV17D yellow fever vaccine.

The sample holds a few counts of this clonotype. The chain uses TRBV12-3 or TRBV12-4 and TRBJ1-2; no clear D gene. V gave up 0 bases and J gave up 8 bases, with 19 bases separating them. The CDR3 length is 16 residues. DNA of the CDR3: TGTGCCAGCAGTTTAGCGCTAACGGGGTATACCGGAGGCTACACCTTC. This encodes CASSLALTGYTGGYTF.

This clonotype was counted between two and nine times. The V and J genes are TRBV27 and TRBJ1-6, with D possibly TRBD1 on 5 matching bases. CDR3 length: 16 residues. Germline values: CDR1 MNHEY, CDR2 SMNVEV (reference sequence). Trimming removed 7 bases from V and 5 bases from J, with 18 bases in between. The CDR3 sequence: CASKSGRGHNNSPLHF. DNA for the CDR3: TGTGCCAGCAAGAGCGGGAGGGGCCATAATAATTCACCCCTCCACTTT.

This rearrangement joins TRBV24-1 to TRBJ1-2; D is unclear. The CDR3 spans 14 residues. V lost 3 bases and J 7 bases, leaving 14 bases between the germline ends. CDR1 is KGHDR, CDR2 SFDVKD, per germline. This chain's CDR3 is CATSDPARESGYTF. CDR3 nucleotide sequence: TGTGCCACCAGTGATCCCGCGCGGGAAAGTGGCTACACCTTC.

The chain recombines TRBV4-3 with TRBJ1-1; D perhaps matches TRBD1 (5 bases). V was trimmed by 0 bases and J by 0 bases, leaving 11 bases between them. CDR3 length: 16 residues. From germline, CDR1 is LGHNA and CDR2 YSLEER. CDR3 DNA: TGCGCCAGCAGCCAAGATGACAGATTCATGAACACTGAAGCTTTCTTT. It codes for CASSQDDRFMNTEAFF.

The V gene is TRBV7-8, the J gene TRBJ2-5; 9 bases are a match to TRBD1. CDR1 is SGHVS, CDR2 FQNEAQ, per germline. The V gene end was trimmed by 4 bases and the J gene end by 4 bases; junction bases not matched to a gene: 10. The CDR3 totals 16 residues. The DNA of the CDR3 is TGTGCCAGCAGCTACCCCTGGACAGGGGATATAGAGACCCAGTACTTC. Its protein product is CASSYPWTGDIETQYF.

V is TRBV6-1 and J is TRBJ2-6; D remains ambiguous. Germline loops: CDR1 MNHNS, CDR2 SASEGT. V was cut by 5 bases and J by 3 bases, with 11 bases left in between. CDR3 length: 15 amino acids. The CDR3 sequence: CASSRPFSGANVLTF. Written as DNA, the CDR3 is TGTGCCAGCAGTAGACCGTTTAGTGGGGCCAACGTCCTGACTTTC.

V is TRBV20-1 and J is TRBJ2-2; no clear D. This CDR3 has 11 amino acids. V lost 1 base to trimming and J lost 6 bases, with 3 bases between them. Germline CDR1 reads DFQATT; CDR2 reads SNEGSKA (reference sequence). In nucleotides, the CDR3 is TGCAGTGCTAGAGCCCCCGGGGAGCTGTTTTTT. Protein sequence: CSARAPGELFF.

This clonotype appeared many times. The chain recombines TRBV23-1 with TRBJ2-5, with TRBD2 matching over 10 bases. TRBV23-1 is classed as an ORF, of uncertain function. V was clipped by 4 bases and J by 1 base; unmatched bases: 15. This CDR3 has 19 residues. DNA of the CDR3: TGCGCCAGCAGTCGACCAAAAGCGGACTTAGCGGGGGGCCAAGAGACCCAGTACTTC. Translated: CASSRPKADLAGGQETQYF.

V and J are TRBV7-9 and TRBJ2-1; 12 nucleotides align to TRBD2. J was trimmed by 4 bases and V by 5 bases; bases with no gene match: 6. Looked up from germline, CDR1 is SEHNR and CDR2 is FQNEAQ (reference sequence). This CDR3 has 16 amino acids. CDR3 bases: TGTGCCAGCAGCCCGCTAGCGGGGGGGCATTACAATGAGCAGTTCTTC. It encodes CASSPLAGGHYNEQFF.

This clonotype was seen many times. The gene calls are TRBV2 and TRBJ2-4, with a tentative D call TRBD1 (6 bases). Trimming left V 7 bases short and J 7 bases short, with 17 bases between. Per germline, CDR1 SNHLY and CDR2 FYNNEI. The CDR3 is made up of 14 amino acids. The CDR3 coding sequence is TGTGCCAGCACTGAGGAGGCAGGGGCGAACATTCAGTACTTC. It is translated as CASTEEAGANIQYF.

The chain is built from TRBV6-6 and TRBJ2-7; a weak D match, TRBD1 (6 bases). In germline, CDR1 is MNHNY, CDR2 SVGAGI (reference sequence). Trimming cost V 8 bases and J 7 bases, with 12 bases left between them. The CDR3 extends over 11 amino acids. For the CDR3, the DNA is TGTGCCAGCTTCCAGGGACAAGAGCAGTACTTC. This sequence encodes CASFQGQEQYF.

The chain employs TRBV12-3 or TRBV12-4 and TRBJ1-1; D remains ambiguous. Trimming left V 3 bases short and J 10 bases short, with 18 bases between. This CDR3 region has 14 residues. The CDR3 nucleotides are TGTGCCAGCAGTTTGATGGGAGGGCCATCGGGAGCTTTCTTT. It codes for CASSLMGGPSGAFF.

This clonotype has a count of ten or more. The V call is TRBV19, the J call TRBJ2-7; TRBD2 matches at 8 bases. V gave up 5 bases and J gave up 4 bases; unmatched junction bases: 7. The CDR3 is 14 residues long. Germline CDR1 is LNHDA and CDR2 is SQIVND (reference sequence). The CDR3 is CASSPSSGPYEQYF. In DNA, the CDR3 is TGTGCCAGTAGTCCGTCTAGCGGGCCATACGAGCAGTACTTC. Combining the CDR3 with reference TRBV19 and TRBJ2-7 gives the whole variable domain DGGITQSPKYLFRKEGQNVTLSCEQNLNHDAMYWYRQDPGQGLRLIYYSQIVNDFQKGDIAEGYSVSREKKESFPLTVTSAQKNPTAFYLCASSPSSGPYEQYFGPGTRLTVT.

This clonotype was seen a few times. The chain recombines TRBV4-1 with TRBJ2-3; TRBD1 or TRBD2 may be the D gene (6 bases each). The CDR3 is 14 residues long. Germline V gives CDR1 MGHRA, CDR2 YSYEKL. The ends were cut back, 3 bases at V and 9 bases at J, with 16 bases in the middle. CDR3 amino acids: CASSQEEKGGTQYF. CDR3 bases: TGCGCCAGCAGCCAGGAGGAAAAGGGGGGAACGCAGTATTTT.

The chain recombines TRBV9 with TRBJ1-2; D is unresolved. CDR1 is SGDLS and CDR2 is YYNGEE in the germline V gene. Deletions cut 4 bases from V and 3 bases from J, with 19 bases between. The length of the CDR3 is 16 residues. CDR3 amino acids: CASSPRVETGYYGYTF. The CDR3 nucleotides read TGTGCCAGCAGCCCCCGGGTCGAGACGGGATACTATGGCTACACCTTC.

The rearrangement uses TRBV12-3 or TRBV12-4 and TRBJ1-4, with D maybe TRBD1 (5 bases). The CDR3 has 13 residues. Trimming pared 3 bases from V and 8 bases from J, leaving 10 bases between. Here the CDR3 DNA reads TGTGCCAGCAGTTTTTCGGGGGGAGAAAAACTGTTTTTT. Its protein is CASSFSGGEKLFF.

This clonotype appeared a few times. Written as DNA, the CDR3 is TGCGCCAGCAGCCCCGGGACATCACAAGAGACCCAGTACTTC. This sequence encodes CASSPGTSQETQYF. V usage is TRBV5-1 and J usage is TRBJ2-5, with D possibly being TRBD1 (6 bases). V was cut by 4 bases and J by 2 bases, with 12 bases left in between. The CDR3 has 14 residues. Germline CDR1 is SGHRS and CDR2 is YFSETQ.